Shown below are 17 T cell receptor beta chains from a single sample sequenced in a study of T cell responses to AZD1222 COVID-19 vaccine. The method was immunoSEQ multiplex PCR; TCRdb's version includes in-frame clones alone and lacks a portion of them. The data show roughly 96,000 clones, with around 89% seen just once and about 2.9% held by the top ten. The specimen comprised peripheral blood, sampled on day 0 of AZD1222 vaccination. These receptors were obtained from an adult in good health.

This sequence joins TRBV6-2 or TRBV6-3 and TRBJ1-1, with TRBD1 identical over 8 bases. The CDR3 consists of 17 residues. Germline V CDR1 and CDR2: MNHEY, SVGEGT. With 6 bases clipped from V and 6 bases from J, the junction kept 18 bases outside the gene matches. The CDR3: CASSRGTGLTRLAEAFF. CDR3 DNA sequence: TGTGCCAGCAGCCGAGGGACAGGTCTCACTCGGCTTGCTGAAGCTTTCTTT.

The gene calls are TRBV7-8 and TRBJ2-3; 7 nucleotides line up with TRBD2. V was clipped by 2 bases and J by 3 bases; unmatched bases: 8. The CDR3 sequence is 16 residues long. CDR1 is SGHVS and CDR2 is FQNEAQ in the germline V gene. The CDR3 region is CASSLWEGSRTDTQYF. CDR3 nucleotides: TGTGCCAGCAGCTTATGGGAGGGAAGTAGGACAGATACGCAGTATTTT.

This sequence joins TRBV19 and TRBJ1-5; TRBD1 matches at 8 bases. This CDR3 is 14 amino acids long. Trimming took 6 bases from V and 4 from J; bases not matched to a gene: 5. Per germline, CDR1 LNHDA and CDR2 SQIVND (reference sequence). The chain's CDR3 is CASSGTGFNQPQHF. In nucleotides, the CDR3 is TGTGCCAGTAGCGGGACAGGTTTTAATCAGCCCCAGCATTTT.

The chain has TRBV6-1 and TRBJ1-2; no clear D. Trimming shortened V by 4 bases and J by 0 bases, and 21 bases separated the two germline ends. This CDR3 comprises 18 residues. Germline values: CDR1 MNHNS, CDR2 SASEGT. The CDR3 bases are TGTGCCAGCAGTGTAACAACTATTTACTACAACTCTAACTATGGCTACACCTTC. This encodes CASSVTTIYYNSNYGYTF.

The chain links TRBV11-2 to TRBJ1-3; maybe TRBD1 (5 bases). The CDR3 has 13 amino acids. Germline V CDR1 and CDR2: SGHAT, FQNNGV. V was shortened by 4 bases and J by 1 base, with 5 bases between the two germline ends. CDR3 bases: TGTGCCAGCAGCTGGGGGTCTGGAAACACCATATATTTT. It codes for CASSWGSGNTIYF.

The chain combines TRBV19 with TRBJ1-5; 12 bases are shared with TRBD1. The CDR3 has 15 amino acids. Germline V gene lookup returns CDR1 LNHDA and CDR2 SQIVND (reference sequence). The ends lost 9 bases at V and 6 bases at J; junction bases unmatched: 9. For the CDR3, the DNA is TGTGCCAGCGGGACAGGGGGCTTGCAATTTCAGCCCCAGCATTTT. Translation: CASGTGGLQFQPQHF.

The CDR3 here is CASSKLAGSNTGELFF. Written as DNA, the CDR3 is TGTGCCAGCAGCAAACTAGCGGGATCGAACACCGGGGAGCTGTTTTTT. The chain has TRBV7-7 and TRBJ2-2, with 10 bases lining up with TRBD2. Germline CDR1 is SSHAT and CDR2 is FNYEAQ (reference sequence). Trimming removed 5 bases from V and 0 bases from J; junction bases left unmatched: 3. This CDR3 region has 16 residues.

The chain joins TRBV3-1 (or the pseudogene TRBV3-2) to TRBJ1-1, with no clear D. The CDR3 contains 15 residues. Germline CDR1 and CDR2: LGHDT and YNNKEL (reference sequence). Trimming cost V 3 bases and J 1 base, with 12 bases left between them. The CDR3 nucleotides read TGTGCCAGCAGCCAGTCCTGGGATACGAACACTGAAGCTTTCTTT. This codes for CASSQSWDTNTEAFF.

As to this clone: This could be a read error, since a much larger clone is one nucleotide away. J is TRBJ2-3 and V is TRBV9; 9 nucleotides line up with TRBD2. Trimming removed 5 bases from V and 1 base from J; junction bases left unmatched: 2. The CDR3 extends over 14 amino acids. CDR1 SGDLS and CDR2 YYNGEE come from the germline V gene. The CDR3 bases are TGTGCCAGCAGTCGGACTAGCGGCACAGATACGCAGTATTTT. It codes for CASSRTSGTDTQYF.

The chain couples TRBV28 to TRBJ1-2; maybe TRBD1 (5 bases). The CDR3 covers 15 residues. V lost 6 bases to trimming and J lost 2 bases, with 16 bases between them. Germline values: CDR1 MDHEN, CDR2 SYDVKM. The chain's CDR3 is CASSLPYPGNYGYTF. CDR3 sequence (DNA): TGTGCCAGCAGCCTCCCTTACCCAGGGAACTATGGCTACACCTTC.

The rearrangement joins TRBV21-1 to TRBJ2-3; TRBD2 reflects the table's D call only, with no check against the DNA. TRBV21-1 corresponds to a pseudogene. CDR3 length: 20 amino acids. CDR3 sequence reads: CASSKGLTSGRSPSTDTQYF. The CDR3 DNA sequence: TGTGCCAGCAGCAAAGGCCTTACTAGCGGGAGGAGTCCTAGCACAGATACGCAGTATTTT.

The chain has TRBV28 and TRBJ2-1; 9 bases map to TRBD2. V gave up 3 bases and J gave up 0 bases; unmatched junction bases: 9. The CDR3 sequence is 18 residues long. From germline, CDR1 is MDHEN and CDR2 SYDVKM. CDR3 loop: CASSFPLAGRSSYNEQFF. CDR3 nucleotides: TGTGCCAGCAGTTTTCCACTAGCGGGCCGAAGCTCCTACAATGAGCAGTTCTTC.

The J gene is TRBJ2-1, the V gene TRBV4-1, with 7 nucleotides matching TRBD1. Germline V gene sequence: CDR1 MGHRA, CDR2 YSYEKL. The trim removed 4 bases at V and 6 bases at J, leaving 6 bases unmatched. This CDR3 spans 14 amino acids. DNA of the CDR3: TGCGCCAGCAGCCGGGACAGCTATGTCAATGAGCAGTTCTTC. It codes for CASSRDSYVNEQFF.

This rearrangement joins TRBV2 to TRBJ1-6, with D perhaps TRBD1 (5 bases). The CDR3 consists of 14 residues. V lost 3 bases to trimming and J lost 7 bases, with 10 bases between them. CDR1 is SNHLY and CDR2 is FYNNEI in the germline V gene. CDR3 coding DNA: TGTGCCAGCAGTGATCCAGGGACCAATTCACCCCTCCACTTT. Translating it yields CASSDPGTNSPLHF.

V and J are TRBV4-2 and TRBJ2-1; no reliable D call. Germline CDR1 and CDR2: LGHNA and YNFKEQ. V lost 0 bases to trimming and J lost 4 bases, with 16 bases between them. The CDR3 length is 17 residues. In DNA, the CDR3 is TGTGCCAGCAGCCAAGATGTTGAGAGTACTTTTTACAATGAGCAGTTCTTC. Translating gives CASSQDVESTFYNEQFF.

This chain uses TRBV6-5 with TRBJ1-6, with 7 bases fitting TRBD1. V trimming: 6 bases; J trimming: 12 bases; junction bases outside the gene matches: 14. The germline gives CDR1 MNHEY, CDR2 SVGAGI. The CDR3 spans 15 residues. The DNA of the CDR3 is TGTGCCAGCAGAAACCTAGGGGGCTTAGCGTTACCCCTCCACTTT. Its protein is CASRNLGGLALPLHF.

The chain has TRBV9 and TRBJ2-7; 9 nucleotides agree with TRBD2. The CDR3 has 15 amino acids. V lost 0 bases to trimming and J lost 2 bases; unmatched junction nucleotides: 3. Germline lookup yields CDR1 SGDLS and CDR2 YYNGEE. The CDR3 is CASSVGRGGPYEQYF. CDR3 coding DNA: TGTGCCAGCAGCGTAGGGCGGGGGGGCCCCTACGAGCAGTACTTC.